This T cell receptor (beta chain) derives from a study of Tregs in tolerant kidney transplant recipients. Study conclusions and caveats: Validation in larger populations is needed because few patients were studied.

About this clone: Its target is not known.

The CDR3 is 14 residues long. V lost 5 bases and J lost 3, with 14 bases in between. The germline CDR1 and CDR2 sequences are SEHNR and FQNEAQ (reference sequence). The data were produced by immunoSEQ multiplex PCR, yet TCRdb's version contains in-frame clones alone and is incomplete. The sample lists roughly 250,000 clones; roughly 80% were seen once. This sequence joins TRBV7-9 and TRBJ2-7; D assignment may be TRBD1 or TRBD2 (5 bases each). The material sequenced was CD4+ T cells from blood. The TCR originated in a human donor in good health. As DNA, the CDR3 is TGTGCCAGCAGCGGTTCGGTGAGGGGCTACGAGCAGTACTTC. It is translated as CASSGSVRGYEQYF.